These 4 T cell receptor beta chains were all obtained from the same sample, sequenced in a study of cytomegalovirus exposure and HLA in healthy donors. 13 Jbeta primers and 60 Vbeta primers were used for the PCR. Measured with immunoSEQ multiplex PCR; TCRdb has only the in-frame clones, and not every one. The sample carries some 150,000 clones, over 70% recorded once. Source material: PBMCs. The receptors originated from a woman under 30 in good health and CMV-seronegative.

CDR3 sequence reads: CSVADGTDNTEAFF. The DNA of the CDR3 is TGCAGCGTCGCGGATGGGACAGATAACACTGAAGCTTTCTTT. The V gene is TRBV29-1, the J gene TRBJ1-1; 7 bases agree with TRBD1. After removal of 6 bases from V and 2 bases from J, the junction contained 9 bases not matched to a gene. Germline V gene sequence: CDR1 SQVTM, CDR2 ANQGSEA. The CDR3 covers 14 residues.

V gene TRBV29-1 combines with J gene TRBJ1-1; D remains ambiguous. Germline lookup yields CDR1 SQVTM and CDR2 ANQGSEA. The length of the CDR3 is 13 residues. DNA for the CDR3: TGCAGTTCCTACCGGGTCGGGAGCACTGAAGCTTTCTTT. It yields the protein CSSYRVGSTEAFF. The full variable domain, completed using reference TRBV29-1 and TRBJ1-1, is SAVISQKPSRDICQRGTSLTIQCQVDSQVTMMFWYRQQPGQSLTLIATANQGSEATYESGFVIDKFPISRPNLTFSTLTVSNMSPEDSSIYLCSSYRVGSTEAFFGQGTRLTVV.

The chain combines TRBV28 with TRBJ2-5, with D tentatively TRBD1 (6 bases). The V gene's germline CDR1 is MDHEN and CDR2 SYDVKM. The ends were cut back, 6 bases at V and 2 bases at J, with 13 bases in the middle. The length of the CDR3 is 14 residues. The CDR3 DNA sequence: TGTGCCAGCAGCTCCGGACAGACTCAAGAGACCCAGTACTTC. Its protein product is CASSSGQTQETQYF.

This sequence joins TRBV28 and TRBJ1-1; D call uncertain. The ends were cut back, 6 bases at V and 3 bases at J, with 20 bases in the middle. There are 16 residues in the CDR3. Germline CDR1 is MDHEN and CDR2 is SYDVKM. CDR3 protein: CASSSNPVPLDTEAFF. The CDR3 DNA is TGTGCCAGCAGCTCAAACCCGGTCCCCCTCGACACTGAAGCTTTCTTT.